This T cell receptor (beta chain) appears in the sequencing data of a study of spatial heterogeneity in lung cancer (dated by TCRdb to the late 2010s). For the wider study: Beta-chain transcripts were consistently detected in greater numbers than alpha-chain transcripts, which likely reflected higher beta-chain transcript abundance. At surgery, 200 to 250 tumor regions, 61 to 65 matched nontumor lung samples and 56 PBMC samples were TCR-sequenced for both alpha and beta chains. In the raw uncorrected reads, each unique combination of TCR and UMI appeared on average more than ten times. TCR repertoire features were related to nonsynonymous mutation counts determined by whole-exome sequencing of tumor tissue. TCR alpha and beta repertoires were quantitatively compared across multiple tumor regions, matched nontumor lung and blood in non-small cell lung cancer. In tumor regions, TCR transcript counts showed a strong correlation with a T cell transcriptional module score derived from matched bulk RNA-seq. Broad study findings and their caveats: The count of ubiquitous expanded TCRs correlated with the count of ubiquitous nonsynonymous mutations, and the count of regional expanded TCRs correlated with the count of regional nonsynonymous mutations. TCR-seq was estimated to cover only about 7% of tumor T cells for alpha chains and approximately 13% for beta chains. The tumor nonsynonymous mutation count correlated with the number of expanded alpha and beta TCRs within the tumor. Confirming at a functional level the hypothesis that regional TCRs recognize regional mutations was considered to require additional single-cell paired TCR alpha and beta sequencing.

The germline V gene (reference sequence) specifies DFQATT as CDR1 and SNEGSKA as CDR2. The CDR3 contains 15 residues, cysteine and phenylalanine counted. Of all the DNA, just the CDR3 is kept, 45 bases in frame from base 1. V and J lose 6 bases and 0 bases, and a span of 16 bases separates them. The time point label here, explained by the study, means: sample taken at primary tumor resection. Samples were obtained from approximately 76 patients with early-stage, untreated non-small cell lung cancer from the lung TRACERx cohort. For TCR sequencing, whole RNA was extracted from tumor and nontumor lung tissue, or from cryopreserved PBMC samples, and no cell sorting was done. Only patients for whom sufficient RNA was available from at least two tumor regions were selected for TCR sequencing. Tumor and adjacent nontumor lung specimens were reviewed by a lung pathologist before selection. This clonotype was counted once. Its antigen remains undetermined. Base-call qualities are not available, and no considerably larger clone is one nucleotide away. One read provides weak support.

Library preparation was by 5' RACE. Sequenced using a NextSeq 500. The TCR library protocol attached a unique molecular identifier to each TCR cDNA molecule to allow correction of PCR and sequencing errors. Under the source paper's analysis protocol: Decombinator tools were used for TCR identification, UMI-based error correction and CDR3 extraction. Expanded TCRs were defined as those above a frequency of 2 per 1,000, corresponding to the top 1% of the tumor frequency distribution. Expanded tumor TCRs were classed as regional if statistically deemed absent (corrected P<0.05) from at least one tumor region, otherwise ubiquitous. Renyi diversity was calculated using the R vegan package after each repertoire was subsampled 100 times to 5,000 TCRs. CDR3 similarity networks were built from amino acid triplet string-kernel similarity, with CDR3s being connected when pairwise similarity was above 0.82. The public sequencing data were trimmed at Q25 with fastp and processed into clonotypes with MiXCR by TCRdb, which kept only in-frame beta chains. Entries that share a CDR3 protein sequence are merged under the most common genes and DNA. Here the V and J calls rest on TCRdb's processing, not on the authors' analysis. For this sample the table gives fewer than 4,500 distinct CDR3 sequences, of which roughly 30% were detected only once. The biggest ten clones account for around 11% of the sample.

Sequenced material: lung tumor tissue, taken at surgery. In this chain, TRBV20-1 is recombined with TRBJ2-3, and the D gene may be TRBD1, 6 bases matching. The receptor was derived from a female donor with early-stage non-small cell lung cancer. The CDR3 protein is CSAARGSHSTDTQYF. The nucleotide sequence is TGCAGTGCCGCGAGGGGGTCCCATAGCACAGATACGCAGTATTTT.